The subject of this entry is one TCR beta chain. It lacks a known antigen. Per-nucleotide qualities are absent, and no much larger clonotype sits a single base away. Its CDR3 holds 14 amino acids, cysteine through phenylalanine. This entry keeps only the CDR3 DNA: 42 bases, framed from base 1. Trimming at the junction amounts to 3 bases on V and 1 base on J, and the germline ends lie 9 bases apart. CDR1 and CDR2, looked up from the germline V gene (reference sequence), are LNHDA and SQIVND. The data originate from a study of T cells in narcolepsy (dated by TCRdb to the late 2010s). Regarding the research as a whole: Healthy control donors were enrolled in the study alongside patients who had narcolepsy type 1 or type 2 (NT1, NT2). Autoreactive T cells targeting hypocretin neuron self-antigens (hypocretin, TRIB2) were sought in narcolepsy patients, and TCR Vbeta sequencing was used to track clonotypes in blood and CSF.

The study at large found these results: Numbers of sequenced blood memory CD4+ clonotypes were comparable, averaging roughly 40,000 in patients and about 33,000 in controls. Autoreactive clonotypes were reported to be detected serially in the blood of the same patients and of different patients, but not in the blood of healthy controls. Certain blood memory CD4+ repertoires from patients and controls had no sequences that matched autoreactive T cell clones. Plots that compared CSF and blood CD4+ T cell clonotypes from the same patient highlighted HCRT-specific and TRIB2-specific autoreactive clonotypes.

For TCR Vbeta sequencing, memory CD4+ T cells were sorted ex vivo from the peripheral blood of narcolepsy patients and healthy controls. The method behind the library was the immunoSEQ multiplex PCR assay. TCRdb obtained this table from immuneACCESS and retained in-frame rearrangements with V and J assigned. These tables miss some clones; where compared with another copy, unresolved V genes account for less than half of the shortfall, and the remainder is unexplained. The sample table holds tens of thousands of clones, of which approximately 83% were seen once. Roughly 0.65% of the sample goes to the ten largest clones.

Material: CD45RA- memory CD4+ T cells from PBMCs. In light of the paper, this sample's cell subset or site label describes: memory T cells sorted ex vivo from peripheral blood. Recombination linked TRBV19 to TRBJ2-5, with the D call tentatively TRBD1 or TRBD2, each fitting 5 bases. The clonotype comes from a human donor with narcolepsy. This receptor has the CDR3 CASSISRGQETQYF. The DNA sequence is as follows: TGTGCCAGTAGTATTTCGAGGGGCCAAGAGACCCAGTACTTC.